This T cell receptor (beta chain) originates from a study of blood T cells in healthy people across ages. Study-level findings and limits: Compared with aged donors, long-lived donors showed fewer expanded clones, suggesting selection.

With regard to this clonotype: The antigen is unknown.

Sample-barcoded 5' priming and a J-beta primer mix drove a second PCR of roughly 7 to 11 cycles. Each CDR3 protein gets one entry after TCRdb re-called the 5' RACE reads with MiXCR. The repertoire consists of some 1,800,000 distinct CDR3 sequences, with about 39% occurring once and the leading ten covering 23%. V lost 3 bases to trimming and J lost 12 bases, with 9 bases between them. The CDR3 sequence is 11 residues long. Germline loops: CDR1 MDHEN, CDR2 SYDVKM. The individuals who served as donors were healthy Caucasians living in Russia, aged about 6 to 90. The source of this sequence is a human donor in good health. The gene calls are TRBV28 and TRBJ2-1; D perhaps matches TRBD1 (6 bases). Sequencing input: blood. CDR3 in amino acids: CASSFGTSQFF. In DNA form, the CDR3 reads TGTGCCAGCAGTTTCGGGACATCGCAGTTCTTC.